This T cell receptor (beta chain) was recovered during a study of CD8+CD57+ T cells in acquired aplastic anemia. Study as a whole: Sorted CD4+ and CD8+ cells gave an average of approximately 3.4 ug of DNA. Among healthy donors, CD4+ cells averaged roughly 11 million reads. Regarding the study as a whole: Between patients and controls, CD8+ Simpson's diversity did not vary significantly. There were 25 to 35 CD8+ CDR3 sequences that occurred in both patients and controls.

Template material for TCR beta VDJ and CDR3 profiling consisted of genomic DNA. A single record per CDR3 protein comes from TCRdb applying MiXCR to the reads. The sample has roughly 50,000 distinct CDR3 sequences, approximately 78% seen once; the top ten hold 34%. V was pared by 0 bases and J by 8 bases, with 8 bases of the junction left unmatched. This CDR3 is built from 16 residues. From germline, CDR1 is ENHRY and CDR2 SYGVKD. There are a few counts of this clonotype. The antigen is undetermined. The rearrangement joins TRBV10-3 to TRBJ2-1, with 9 bases matching TRBD2. Sequencing was done on a sample of sorted CD4+, CD8+, or CD8+CD57+ T cells (not recorded which) from PBMCs. This sequence originates from a human donor in good health, serving as a control. The CDR3, as DNA: TGTGCCATCAGTGAGTCGGGGCTAGCGGGACCAGATGAGCAGTTCTTC. Residues: CAISESGLAGPDEQFF.